What follows is one TCR beta chain and its context. The data were taken from a study of blood T cell repertoires in COVID-19. Study background: Italy, Spain and the United States were the sources of the convalescent and acute COVID-19 samples. PBMCs, B-cell-depleted T cells, or T cells were the source of the cDNA or gDNA that made up the material.

In the original workflow: Amplification with reference gene primers provided the estimates of nucleated cell counts. The assay was immunoSEQ multiplex PCR, and TCRdb's table has in-frame clones only and misses some. Clone size and V and J calls were adopted from that table, with D and trimming inferred from the DNA. The sample lists over 150,000 clones, around 82% occurring once. The TCR comes from a man aged 18 to 29 with active or convalescent COVID-19. Source material: peripheral blood.

The CDR3 spells CASSLGRGMVGNIQYF. For the CDR3, the DNA is TGTGCCAGCAGCTTAGGGAGGGGTATGGTTGGAAACATTCAGTACTTC. The chain employs TRBV7-2 and TRBJ2-4, with a weak D call TRBD2 (6 bases). Germline CDR1 is SGHTA and CDR2 is FQGNSA. V gave up 1 base and J gave up 6 bases, with 16 bases separating them. The CDR3 is 16 residues long.